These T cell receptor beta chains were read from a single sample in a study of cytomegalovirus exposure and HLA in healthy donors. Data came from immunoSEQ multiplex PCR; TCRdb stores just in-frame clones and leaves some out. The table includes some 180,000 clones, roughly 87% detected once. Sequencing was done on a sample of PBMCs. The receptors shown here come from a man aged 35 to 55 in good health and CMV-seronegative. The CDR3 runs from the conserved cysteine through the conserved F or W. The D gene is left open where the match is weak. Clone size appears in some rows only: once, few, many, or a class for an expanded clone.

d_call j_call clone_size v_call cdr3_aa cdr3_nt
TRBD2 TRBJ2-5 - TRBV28 CASSVLLAGLRETQYF TGTGCCAGCAGCGTTCTATTAGCGGGGCTCCGGGAGACCCAGTACTTC
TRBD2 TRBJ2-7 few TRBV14 CASSQEKGVSGGYEQYF TGTGCCAGCAGCCAAGAAAAGGGAGTTAGCGGGGGCTACGAGCAGTACTTC
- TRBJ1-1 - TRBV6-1 CASSDSLLRGNTEAFF TGTGCCAGCAGTGATTCCCTGCTCCGGGGGAACACTGAAGCTTTCTTT
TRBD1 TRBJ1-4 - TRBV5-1 CASSLGTGGRGEKLFF TGCGCCAGCAGCTTGGGGACAGGGGGGCGTGGTGAAAAACTGTTTTTT
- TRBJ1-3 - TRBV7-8 CASRMGGGNTIYF TGTGCCAGCAGGATGGGGGGGGGAAACACCATATATTTT
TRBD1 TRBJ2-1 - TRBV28 CASSLAQGANEQFF TGTGCCAGCAGTTTAGCCCAGGGGGCGAATGAGCAGTTCTTC
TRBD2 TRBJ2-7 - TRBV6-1 CASSETQRTSGVYEQYF TGTGCCAGCAGTGAAACCCAACGGACTAGCGGAGTCTACGAGCAGTACTTC
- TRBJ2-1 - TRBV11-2 CASSPLSWVSNEQFF TGTGCCAGCAGCCCACTATCGTGGGTTAGCAATGAGCAGTTCTTC
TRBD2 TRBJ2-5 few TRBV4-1 CASSHPPRGRLPGETQYF TGCGCCAGCAGCCACCCCCCCCGCGGGAGGCTACCCGGCGAGACCCAGTACTTC
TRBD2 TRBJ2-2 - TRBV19 CASSFRTSGAMNTGELFF TGTGCCAGTAGTTTTCGGACTAGCGGGGCGATGAACACCGGGGAGCTGTTTTTT
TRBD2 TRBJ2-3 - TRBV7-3 CASSLGTTRADTQYF TGTGCCAGCAGCTTAGGGACTACGAGGGCAGATACGCAGTATTTT
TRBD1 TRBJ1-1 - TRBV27 CANNYRGIAEAFF TGTGCCAACAACTACAGGGGGATAGCTGAAGCTTTCTTT
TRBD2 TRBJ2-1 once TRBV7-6 CASSRGLAGSSYNEQFF TGTGCCAGCAGCCGGGGGCTAGCGGGTAGCTCCTACAATGAGCAGTTCTTC
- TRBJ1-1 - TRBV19 CASKSGRINTEAFF TGTGCCAGCAAGTCAGGCAGGATCAACACTGAAGCTTTCTTT
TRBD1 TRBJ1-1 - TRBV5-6 CASSWTGVVNTEAFF TGTGCCAGCAGCTGGACAGGGGTAGTGAACACTGAAGCTTTCTTT